This T cell receptor (beta chain) was identified in a study of T cell repertoires in cytomegalovirus infection. TCRdb processed the reads anew with MiXCR; each CDR3 protein has one entry. The sample holds 650,000 to 850,000 distinct CDR3 sequences, roughly 28% seen once. In regard to this clonotype: The antigen is unknown.

From germline, CDR1 is DFQATT and CDR2 SNEGSKA (reference sequence). This CDR3 has 15 residues. V lost 6 bases and J 9 bases, leaving 26 bases between the germline ends. The V and J genes are TRBV20-1 and TRBJ2-5, with D maybe TRBD1 (6 bases). Specimen: cultured CD8+ T cells from PBMCs, collected from culture after CMV antigen stimulation. The clonotype comes from a human donor in good health (CMV status not recorded). Some clones in this sample may be carry-over from other donors' samples. The DNA of the CDR3 is TGCAGTGCCTCAGGAGCCCAGGGGCCCTCCGTGGCCCAGTACTTC. Translation: CSASGAQGPSVAQYF.